A selection of T cell receptor beta chains follows, all from one sample in a study of blood T cell repertoires in COVID-19. The repertoire was sequenced with immunoSEQ multiplex PCR; TCRdb's copy has only in-frame clones and lacks some. The repertoire holds around 480,000 clones, with around 88% as singletons. The sample taken for sequencing was peripheral blood. These receptors all stem from a woman aged 50 to 60 with COVID-19, enrolled during active disease. Both conserved end residues are part of each CDR3. D genes are given only for firm matches. Clone size, where shown, is once, few, many, or a class for clones that have expanded.

V gene	D gene	J gene	clone size	CDR3 DNA	CDR3 protein
TRBV9	-	TRBJ2-1	-	TGTGCCAGCAGCGTAGATCCGGGGACCTACAATGAGCAGTTCTTC	CASSVDPGTYNEQFF
TRBV12-3/TRBV12-4	-	TRBJ2-1	-	TGTGCCAGCAGAGGAGGGAATTACAATGAGCAGTTCTTC	CASRGGNYNEQFF
TRBV19	TRBD1	TRBJ2-1	-	TGTGCCAGTAGTCTCACAGGGGGCGCGTCCTACAATGAGCAGTTCTTC	CASSLTGGASYNEQFF
TRBV19	-	TRBJ1-4	-	TGTGCCAGTAGTATAGATCGAGGGGAAAAACTGTTTTTT	CASSIDRGEKLFF
TRBV27	-	TRBJ1-6	-	TGTGCCAGCAGTTCAATGAGGCTGGCGGGTAATTCACCCCTCCACTTT	CASSSMRLAGNSPLHF
TRBV5-8	-	TRBJ1-3	once	TGTGCCAGCAGCTTGGCCGTTTCCCTCTCTGGAAACACCATATATTTT	CASSLAVSLSGNTIYF
TRBV11-3	-	TRBJ1-2	-	TGTGCCAGCAGCTTAGGTGAGGACCCTCTTTCTTCGGGGAACTATGGCTACACCTTC	CASSLGEDPLSSGNYGYTF
TRBV28	-	TRBJ2-2	once	TGTGCCAGCAGGGCGGGGCTGGCCGGGGAGCTGTTTTTT	CASRAGLAGELFF
TRBV19	-	TRBJ2-1	-	TGTGCCAGTACCCTACGGAGGGGGGGGGTCTCCTACAATGAGCAGTTCTTC	CASTLRRGGVSYNEQFF
TRBV9	-	TRBJ2-5	-	TGTGCCAGCAGCGCCGACTTACAAGAGACCCAGTACTTC	CASSADLQETQYF
TRBV19	TRBD1	TRBJ1-1	-	TGTGCCAGTAGTATAGATATAGAGACGGACAGGGGGGACGAAGCTTTCTTT	CASSIDIETDRGDEAFF
TRBV5-1	TRBD1	TRBJ2-2	-	TGCGCCAGCAGAGTGAGGACAGGGGGGACCGGGGAGCTGTTTTTT	CASRVRTGGTGELFF
TRBV5-8	-	TRBJ1-2	-	TGTGCCAGCAGCTTGGAGCCCGAGAACTATGGCTACACCTTC	CASSLEPENYGYTF
TRBV27	-	TRBJ1-2	-	TGTGCCAGCAGTTGGGGCAGGAGCGACTATGGCTACACCTTC	CASSWGRSDYGYTF
TRBV18	-	TRBJ1-1	-	TGTGCCAGCTCACCACCGGGAAGGGGCCTTATGAACACTGAAGCTTTCTTT	CASSPPGRGLMNTEAFF
TRBV11-2	-	TRBJ1-2	-	TGTGCCAGCAGCTTAGATAGGCAGGGAGGCTACACCTTC	CASSLDRQGGYTF
TRBV7-3	TRBD1	TRBJ1-6	-	TGTGCCAGCAGCCCCCCCGGCGGGACAGGGAATTCACCCCTCCACTTT	CASSPPGGTGNSPLHF
TRBV5-6	-	TRBJ1-1	-	TGTGCCAGCAGCTCTAAACAGGGATTGGGAGCTTTCTTT	CASSSKQGLGAFF
TRBV5-4	TRBD1	TRBJ2-2	-	TGTGCCAGCAGCAGAGGACAGGGGTCGAACACCGGGGAGCTGTTTTTT	CASSRGQGSNTGELFF
TRBV5-4	TRBD1	TRBJ1-3	-	TGTGCCAGCAGCCGCACCGGGACAGGGCTTCTGAACACCATATATTTT	CASSRTGTGLLNTIYF
TRBV9	TRBD2	TRBJ2-5	-	TGTGCCAGCAGCGCCCGGACTAGCGGGATGAGGGAGACCCAGTACTTC	CASSARTSGMRETQYF
TRBV5-1	-	TRBJ2-2	-	TGCGCCAGCAGCTTGGGCCGTTCGGCCGGGGAGCTGTTTTTT	CASSLGRSAGELFF
TRBV5-1	-	TRBJ2-5	-	TGCGCCAGCAGCTTGGCAGGGCTCGGGCAGACCCAGTACTTC	CASSLAGLGQTQYF
TRBV3-1/TRBV3-2	-	TRBJ2-7	-	TGTGCCAGCAGCCAAGAAAGGAGGGTCCTCTTC	CASSQERRVLF
TRBV19	-	TRBJ1-2	-	TGTGCCAGTAGCCACCCCCAGGGGCGCGGCTACACCTTC	CASSHPQGRGYTF
TRBV5-1	TRBD2	TRBJ2-3	-	TGCGCCAGCAGCTTGGCCGTAGCGGGGAGCACAGATACGCAGTATTTT	CASSLAVAGSTDTQYF
TRBV18	TRBD2	TRBJ2-3	-	TGTGCCAGCTCACCATTAGCGGGAGGCACAGATACGCAGTATTTT	CASSPLAGGTDTQYF
TRBV7-9	TRBD1	TRBJ2-1	-	TGTGCCAGCAGCTTCCCCGGGACAGGGGTCGATGAGCAGTTCTTC	CASSFPGTGVDEQFF
TRBV6-5	-	TRBJ1-5	-	TGTGCCAGCAGTTACTCGATTGGGGGGAAGAATCAGCCCCAGCATTTT	CASSYSIGGKNQPQHF
TRBV5-1	TRBD1	TRBJ2-2	-	TGCGCCAGCAGCTTCTATACAGGGGGCAACACCGGGGAGCTGTTTTTT	CASSFYTGGNTGELFF
TRBV27	-	TRBJ2-7	-	TGTGCCAGCAGCCACGGCGGCGAGCAGTACTTC	CASSHGGEQYF
TRBV19	-	TRBJ1-5	-	TGTGCCAGTAGCCCACCAGGGCGGGGTCAGCCCCAGCATTTT	CASSPPGRGQPQHF
TRBV4-1	-	TRBJ1-2	-	TGCGCCAGCAGCCAAGTAGCAGGGAACACCTATGGCTACACCTTC	CASSQVAGNTYGYTF
TRBV6-5	-	TRBJ1-1	-	TGTGCCAGCACCCACCGGGGGACTGAAGCTTTCTTT	CASTHRGTEAFF